The present entry profiles one TCR beta chain with its context. Its antigen is undetermined. This sample is part of a study of T cell responses to AZD1222 COVID-19 vaccine. Sequencing was performed with immunoSEQ multiplex PCR; in TCRdb, only in-frame clones are kept and a portion is missing. The sample gives around 84,000 clones, 70% to 90% of which show up once; around a tenth is in the top ten. The CDR3 has 13 residues. V lost 4 bases to trimming and J lost 0 bases, with 7 bases between them. From germline, CDR1 is LGHDT and CDR2 YNNKEL (reference sequence). General study findings and limits: Possibly, clonal diversity was underestimated; donors were largely white British and included more females. An increase in Spike-specific TCR breadth and depth was observed after two AZD1222 doses.

The specimen was peripheral blood, collected on day 0 of MenACWY control vaccination. The receptor's source is an adult in good health. This sequence joins TRBV3-1 (or the pseudogene TRBV3-2) and TRBJ2-7, with D unclear. CDR3 DNA sequence: TGTGCCAGCAGCCTCCCCGACTCCTACGAGCAGTACTTC. Translation gives CASSLPDSYEQYF.